Below are 23 T cell receptor beta chains sequenced from a single sample in a study of naive and memory T cell subsets. General study points: A few larger clonotypes appeared in naive repertoires, especially CD8, possibly memory cells re-expressing CD45RA.

Two oligonucleotides, mixed equimolar, formed the beta constant-region primer covering TRBC1 and TRBC2. The ligated cDNA underwent four PCR rounds using SP2 and nested alpha and beta constant-region primers. TCRdb used MiXCR to reprocess the UMI-ligation and nested PCR reads, holding one entry per CDR3 protein. This table holds approximately 140,000 distinct CDR3 sequences, approximately 22% found once. These TCRs' antigens remain unknown. The sample consisted of naive CD4+ T cells from blood. The receptors shown here come from a human donor in good health.

This clonotype was counted many times. This chain joins TRBV7-9 and TRBJ2-5; tentatively, D is TRBD2 (6 bases). The germline V gene has CDR1 SEHNR and CDR2 FQNEAQ (reference sequence). CDR3 length equals 17 residues. V was shortened by 5 bases and J by 6 bases, with 25 bases between the two germline ends. The chain's CDR3 is CASSRGLQPDAGKTQYF. The CDR3 DNA follows: TGTGCCAGCAGCCGGGGACTCCAGCCCGACGCAGGGAAGACCCAGTACTTC.

This clonotype has ten or more counts. The chain has TRBV12-3 or TRBV12-4 and TRBJ1-1; no reliable D call. The CDR3 is 16 amino acids. The V end was cut by 5 bases, the J end by 5 bases, with 21 bases between. CDR3 residues: CASSPRTDLGRTEAFF. The CDR3 nucleotides are TGTGCCAGCAGTCCCCGGACGGATTTGGGTAGGACTGAAGCTTTCTTT.

This rearrangement joins TRBV20-1 to TRBJ1-1; the D gene is possibly TRBD1 (6 bases). CDR1 is DFQATT, CDR2 SNEGSKA, per germline (reference sequence). With 6 bases removed from V and 3 bases from J, the gap between germline ends came to 23 bases. The CDR3 covers 16 residues. The DNA of the CDR3 is TGCAGTGCCACAGAGCTACAGGGAATTTGGGACACTGAAGCTTTCTTT. It encodes CSATELQGIWDTEAFF.

This clonotype has more than one count but fewer than ten. The chain combines TRBV6-1 with TRBJ2-1; D is possibly TRBD1 (5 bases). The CDR3 totals 16 residues. Germline V gene lookup returns CDR1 MNHNS and CDR2 SASEGT. Deletions cut 6 bases from V and 0 bases from J, with 15 bases between. The CDR3 DNA is TGTGCCAGCAGAACCGGACACCTGAGCTCCTACAATGAGCAGTTCTTC. It translates to CASRTGHLSSYNEQFF.

In its sample, this clonotype was seen a few times. The rearrangement uses TRBV12-3 or TRBV12-4 and TRBJ2-5; 7 nucleotides match TRBD1. V trimming: 6 bases; J trimming: 1 base; junction bases outside the gene matches: 8. This CDR3 contains 15 residues. CDR3 protein: CASSFNRGSQETQYF. Written as DNA, the CDR3 is TGTGCCAGCAGCTTCAACAGGGGAAGCCAAGAGACCCAGTACTTC.

This clonotype was picked up a small number of times. The rearrangement uses TRBV7-2 and TRBJ2-1; 7 bases line up with TRBD2. CDR3 length: 15 residues. Germline loops: CDR1 SGHTA, CDR2 FQGNSA. Trimming cost V 5 bases and J 8 bases; bases outside gene matches: 12. The CDR3 nucleotides read TGTGCCAGCAGCCCACTAGCGTCTGGGAGGGATGAGCAGTTCTTC. Translation gives CASSPLASGRDEQFF.

The rearrangement joins TRBV7-8 to TRBJ2-3, with TRBD2 identical over 11 bases. The junction had 3 bases not matched to a gene; V was cut back by 4 bases and J by 3 bases. The CDR3 is made up of 15 amino acids. Germline CDR1 is SGHVS and CDR2 is FQNEAQ. This CDR3 is CASSWGTSGTDTQYF. In nucleotides, the CDR3 is TGTGCCAGCAGCTGGGGGACTAGCGGAACAGATACGCAGTATTTT.

This clonotype was recorded at least ten times. CDR3 loop: CASSPLVGSNTEAFF. The CDR3 coding sequence is TGTGCCAGCAGTCCACTAGTAGGGTCGAACACTGAAGCTTTCTTT. The rearrangement uses TRBV6-6 and TRBJ1-1; D is uncertain. Trimming removed 5 bases at V and 1 base at J, with 14 bases between. CDR1 is MNHNY, CDR2 SVGAGI, per germline (reference sequence). The CDR3 is 15 amino acids.

J is TRBJ2-2 and V is TRBV20-1; no definite D call. Germline CDR1 reads DFQATT; CDR2 reads SNEGSKA (reference sequence). V gave up 1 base and J gave up 1 base, with 7 bases separating them. The CDR3 is 14 amino acids. This CDR3 reads CSARAWGNTGELFF. The CDR3 DNA reads TGCAGTGCTAGAGCCTGGGGGAACACCGGGGAGCTGTTTTTT.

The chain recombines TRBV7-2 with TRBJ2-3; D is ambiguous. V was cut by 5 bases and J by 0 bases, with 9 bases left in between. In germline, CDR1 is SGHTA, CDR2 FQGNSA. This CDR3 region has 14 residues. CDR3 sequence reads: CASSPIGSTDTQYF. The CDR3 nucleotides are TGTGCCAGCAGCCCTATCGGTAGCACAGATACGCAGTATTTT.

The CDR3 nucleotides read TGTGCCAGCAGATCACAGGGGGCGGAGGGCACTGAAGCTTTCTTT. Translating it yields CASRSQGAEGTEAFF. The chain joins TRBV6-5 to TRBJ1-1; 9 nucleotides align to TRBD1. CDR1 and CDR2 from the germline V gene are MNHEY and SVGAGI. The CDR3 is made up of 15 amino acids. V lost 6 bases to trimming and J lost 4 bases; unmatched junction nucleotides: 9.

CDR3 amino acids: CSVAELAGGPYEQYF. Here the CDR3 DNA reads TGCAGCGTGGCCGAGCTAGCGGGAGGGCCCTACGAGCAGTACTTC. The J gene is TRBJ2-7, the V gene TRBV29-1; 12 bases fit TRBD2. Per the germline V gene, CDR1 is SQVTM and CDR2 is ANQGSEA. Trimming at V came to 6 bases and at J to 2 bases, leaving 8 bases not matched to a gene. This CDR3 spans 15 amino acids.

The gene calls are TRBV2 and TRBJ2-3; D not resolved. CDR1 SNHLY and CDR2 FYNNEI come from the germline V gene. Between the trimmed V and J ends, which lost 8 bases and 4 bases, there was a span of 7 bases. The CDR3 runs to 11 residues. In nucleotides, the CDR3 is TGTGCCAGCGGGATCTCAGATACGCAGTATTTT. It specifies CASGISDTQYF.

This clonotype was counted a few times. The rearrangement uses TRBV7-8 and TRBJ2-3; 7 nucleotides align to TRBD1. Germline V gene lookup returns CDR1 SGHVS and CDR2 FQNEAQ. The trim removed 7 bases at V and 3 bases at J, leaving 22 bases unmatched. This CDR3 contains 19 residues. CDR3 sequence: CASTESRLLRDSETDTQYF. The CDR3 DNA sequence: TGTGCCAGCACCGAATCCCGGTTATTAAGGGACAGCGAAACAGATACGCAGTATTTT. The whole variable domain, remainder taken from reference TRBV7-8 and TRBJ2-3, is GAGVSQSPRYKVAKRGQDVALRCDPISGHVSLFWYQQALGQGPEFLTYFQNEAQLDKSGLPSDRFFAERPEGSVSTLKIQRTQQEDSAVYLCASTESRLLRDSETDTQYFGPGTRLTVL.

This clonotype was found many times. This chain uses TRBV28 with TRBJ1-5; D is ambiguous. The V gene lost 6 bases and the J gene lost 2 bases, with 5 bases spanning the gap. The CDR3 sequence is 12 residues long. CDR1 is MDHEN and CDR2 is SYDVKM in the germline V gene. The DNA of the CDR3 is TGTGCCAGCAGCTCAGGCAATCAGCCCCAGCATTTT. Translated: CASSSGNQPQHF.

This clonotype showed up many times. The rearrangement joins TRBV29-1 to TRBJ2-5; D remains unclear. V lost 1 base and J 0 bases, leaving 6 bases between the germline ends. Per germline, CDR1 SQVTM and CDR2 ANQGSEA. This CDR3 is 13 amino acids long. CDR3 in amino acids: CSVEGRYQETQYF. As DNA, the CDR3 is TGCAGCGTTGAAGGCAGGTACCAAGAGACCCAGTACTTC.

The chain carries TRBV29-1 and TRBJ2-1; D may be TRBD1 (6 bases). Germline-derived CDR1 and CDR2 are SQVTM and ANQGSEA. The V end lost 8 bases, the J end lost 8 bases, and 19 bases lay between the germline ends. The CDR3 spans 13 residues. As DNA, the CDR3 is TGCAGCTCCTCAGGGACATATCTATATGAGCAGTTCTTC. Translated: CSSSGTYLYEQFF.

This clonotype came up a few times. This chain joins TRBV6-1 and TRBJ1-5; D uncertain. V was shortened by 5 bases and J by 0 bases, with 11 bases between the two germline ends. Germline assignment: CDR1 MNHNS and CDR2 SASEGT. The CDR3 sequence is 15 residues long. The CDR3 DNA is TGTGCCAGCAGTCCAGACCCTAATAGCAATCAGCCCCAGCATTTT. Its protein is CASSPDPNSNQPQHF.

This clonotype occurred many times. The genes are TRBV25-1 and TRBJ2-1, with a weak D call TRBD2 (6 bases). Deletions cut 2 bases from V and 6 bases from J, with 14 bases between. The CDR3 loop spans 15 amino acids. Germline CDR1 and CDR2: MGHDK and SYGVNS. The CDR3 nucleotides are TGTGCCAGCAGTGAAGCCGGGACTCGGATCAATGAGCAGTTCTTC. Residues: CASSEAGTRINEQFF.

A few counts support this clonotype. The chain joins TRBV6-6 to TRBJ2-7, with D tentatively TRBD2 (5 bases). The germline CDR1 and CDR2 sequences are MNHNY and SVGAGI (reference sequence). Trimming cost V 6 bases and J 4 bases, with 7 bases left between them. The CDR3 sequence is 11 residues long. CDR3 loop: CASRGLYEQYF. CDR3 nucleotides: TGTGCCAGCAGAGGACTTTACGAGCAGTACTTC.

There are a few counts of this clonotype. CDR3 loop: CASSRETGELFF. The CDR3 DNA sequence: TGTGCCAGCAGCCGGGAAACCGGGGAGCTGTTTTTT. The chain recombines TRBV11-3 with TRBJ2-2, with a weak D call TRBD2 (5 bases). The ends were cut back, 5 bases at V and 5 bases at J, with 6 bases in the middle. Germline V gene sequence: CDR1 SGHNT, CDR2 YENEEA. The length of the CDR3 is 12 residues.

This chain connects TRBV7-2 to TRBJ1-2; the D gene is possibly TRBD1 (6 bases). The CDR3 loop spans 21 amino acids. In germline, CDR1 is SGHTA, CDR2 FQGNSA. V lost 4 bases, J lost 2 bases, and 32 bases lay in between. The CDR3 DNA reads TGTGCCAGCAGCTCAGCCTACACAGGGTTGGGGTCAATTCGATTAAACTATGGCTACACCTTC. Translated: CASSSAYTGLGSIRLNYGYTF.

This clonotype was detected many times. This chain links TRBV6-2 or TRBV6-3 with TRBJ2-1; D ambiguous. With 4 bases removed from V and 4 bases from J, the gap between germline ends came to 5 bases. From germline, CDR1 is MNHEY and CDR2 SVGEGT. CDR3 length: 12 residues. Written as DNA, the CDR3 is TGTGCCAGCAGTTCCCCATACAATGAGCAGTTCTTC. Translated, it gives CASSSPYNEQFF.